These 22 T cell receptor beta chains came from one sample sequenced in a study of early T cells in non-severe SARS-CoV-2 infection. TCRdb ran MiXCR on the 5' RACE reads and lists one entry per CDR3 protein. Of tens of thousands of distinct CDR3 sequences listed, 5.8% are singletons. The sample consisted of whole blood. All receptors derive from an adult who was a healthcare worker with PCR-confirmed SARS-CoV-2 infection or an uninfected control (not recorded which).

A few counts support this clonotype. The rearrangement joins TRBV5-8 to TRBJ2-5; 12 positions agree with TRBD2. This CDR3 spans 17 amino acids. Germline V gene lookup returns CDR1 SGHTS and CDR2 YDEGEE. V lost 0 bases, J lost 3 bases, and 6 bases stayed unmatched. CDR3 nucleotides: TGTGCCAGCAGCTTGGGTCCCCGGACTAGCGGGGAAGAGACCCAGTACTTC. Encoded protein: CASSLGPRTSGEETQYF.

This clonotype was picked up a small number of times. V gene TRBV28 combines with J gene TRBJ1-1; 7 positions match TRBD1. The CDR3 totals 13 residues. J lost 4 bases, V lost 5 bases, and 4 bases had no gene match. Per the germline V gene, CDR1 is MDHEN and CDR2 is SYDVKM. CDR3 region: CASSPDRATEAFF. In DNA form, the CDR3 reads TGTGCCAGCAGTCCAGACAGGGCCACTGAAGCTTTCTTT.

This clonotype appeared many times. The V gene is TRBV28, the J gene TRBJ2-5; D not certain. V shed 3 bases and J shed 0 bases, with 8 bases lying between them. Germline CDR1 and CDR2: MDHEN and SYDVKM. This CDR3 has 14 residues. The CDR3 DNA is TGTGCCAGCAGTTTTGTGGGAAACCAAGAGACCCAGTACTTC. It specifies CASSFVGNQETQYF.

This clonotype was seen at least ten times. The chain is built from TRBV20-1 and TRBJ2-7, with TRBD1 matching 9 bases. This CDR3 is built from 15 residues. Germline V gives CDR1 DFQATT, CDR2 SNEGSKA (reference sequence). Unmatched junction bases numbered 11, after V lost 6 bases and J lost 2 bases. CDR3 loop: CSAGSPGQGPYEQYF. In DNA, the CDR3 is TGCAGTGCCGGGTCCCCGGGACAGGGCCCCTACGAGCAGTACTTC.

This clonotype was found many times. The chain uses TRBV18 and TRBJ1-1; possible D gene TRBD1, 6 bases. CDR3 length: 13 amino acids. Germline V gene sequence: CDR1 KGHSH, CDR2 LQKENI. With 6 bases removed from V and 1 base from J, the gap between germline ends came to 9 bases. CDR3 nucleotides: TGTGCCAGCTCTCCGGGACAGAACACTGAAGCTTTCTTT. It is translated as CASSPGQNTEAFF.

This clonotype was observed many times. In nucleotides, the CDR3 is TGTGCCAGTAGTATCCGCAGGGTTGGCGACAATGAGCAGTTCTTC. Protein: CASSIRRVGDNEQFF. This sequence joins TRBV19 and TRBJ2-1; possible D gene TRBD1, 5 bases. Germline V CDR1 and CDR2: LNHDA, SQIVND (reference sequence). Trimming left V 3 bases short and J 5 bases short, with 14 bases between. There are 15 residues in the CDR3.

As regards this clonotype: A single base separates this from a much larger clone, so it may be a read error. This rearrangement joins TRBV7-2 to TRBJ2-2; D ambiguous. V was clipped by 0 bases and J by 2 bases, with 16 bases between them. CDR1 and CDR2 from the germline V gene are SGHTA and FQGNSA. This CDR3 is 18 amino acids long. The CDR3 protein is CASSLARLLVSNTGELFF. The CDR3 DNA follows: TGTGCCAGCAGCTTAGCGCGGTTGCTAGTTTCTAACACCGGGGAGCTGTTTTTT.

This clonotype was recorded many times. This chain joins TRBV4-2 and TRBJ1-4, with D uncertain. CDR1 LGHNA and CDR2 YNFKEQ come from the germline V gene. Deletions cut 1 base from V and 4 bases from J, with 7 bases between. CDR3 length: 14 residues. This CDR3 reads CASSQGHGNEKLFF. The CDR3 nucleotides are TGTGCCAGCAGCCAAGGACACGGTAATGAAAAACTGTTTTTT.

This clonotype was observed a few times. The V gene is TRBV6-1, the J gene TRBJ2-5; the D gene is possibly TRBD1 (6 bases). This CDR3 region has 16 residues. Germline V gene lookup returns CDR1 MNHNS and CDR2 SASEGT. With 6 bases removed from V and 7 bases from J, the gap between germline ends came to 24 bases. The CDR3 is CASSYIHPTGASTQYF. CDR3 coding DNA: TGTGCCAGCAGCTACATTCATCCGACAGGAGCTTCGACCCAGTACTTC.

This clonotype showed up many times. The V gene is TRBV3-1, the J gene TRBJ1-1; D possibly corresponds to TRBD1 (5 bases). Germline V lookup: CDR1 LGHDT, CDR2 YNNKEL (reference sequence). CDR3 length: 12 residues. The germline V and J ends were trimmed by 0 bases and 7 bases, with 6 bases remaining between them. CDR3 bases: TGTGCCAGCAGCCAAGAGACAGATGAAGCTTTCTTT. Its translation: CASSQETDEAFF. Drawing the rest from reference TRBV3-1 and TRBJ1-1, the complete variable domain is DTAVSQTPKYLVTQMGNDKSIKCEQNLGHDTMYWYKQDSKKFLKIMFSYNNKELIINETVPNRFSPKSPDKAHLNLHINSLELGDSAVYFCASSQETDEAFFGQGTRLTVV.

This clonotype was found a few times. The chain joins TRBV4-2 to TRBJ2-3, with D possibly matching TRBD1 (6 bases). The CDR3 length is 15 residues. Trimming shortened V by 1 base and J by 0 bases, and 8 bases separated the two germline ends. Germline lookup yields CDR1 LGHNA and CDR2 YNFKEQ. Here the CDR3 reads CASSQVDRSTDTQYF. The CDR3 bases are TGTGCCAGCAGCCAAGTAGACAGGAGCACAGATACGCAGTATTTT.

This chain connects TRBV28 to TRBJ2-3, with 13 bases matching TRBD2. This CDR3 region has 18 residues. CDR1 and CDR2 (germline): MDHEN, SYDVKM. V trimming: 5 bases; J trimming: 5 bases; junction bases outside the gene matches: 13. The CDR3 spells CASSGTTGLAGVGDTQYF. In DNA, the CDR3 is TGTGCCAGCAGTGGGACCACCGGACTAGCGGGAGTGGGAGATACGCAGTATTTT.

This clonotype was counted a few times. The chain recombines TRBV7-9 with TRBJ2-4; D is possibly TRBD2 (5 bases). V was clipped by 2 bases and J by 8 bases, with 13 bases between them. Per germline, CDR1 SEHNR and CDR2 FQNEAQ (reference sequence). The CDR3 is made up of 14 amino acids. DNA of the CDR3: TGTGCCAGCAGCTTATCTGGAGGAGGAGACATTCAGTACTTC. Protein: CASSLSGGGDIQYF.

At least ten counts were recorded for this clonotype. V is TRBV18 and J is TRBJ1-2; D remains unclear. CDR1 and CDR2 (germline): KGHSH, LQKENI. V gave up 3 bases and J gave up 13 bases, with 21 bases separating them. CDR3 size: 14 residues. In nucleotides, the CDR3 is TGTGCCAGCTCACCGTCGGACGATACGGCCGGTTGCACCTTC. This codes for CASSPSDDTAGCTF.

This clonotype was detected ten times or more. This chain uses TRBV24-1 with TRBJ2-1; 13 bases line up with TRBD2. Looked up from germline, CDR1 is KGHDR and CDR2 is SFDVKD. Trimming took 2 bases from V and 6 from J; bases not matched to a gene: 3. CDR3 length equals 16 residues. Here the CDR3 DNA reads TGTGCCACCAGTGATTACCGACTAGCGGGAGGCAATGAGCAGTTCTTC. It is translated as CATSDYRLAGGNEQFF.

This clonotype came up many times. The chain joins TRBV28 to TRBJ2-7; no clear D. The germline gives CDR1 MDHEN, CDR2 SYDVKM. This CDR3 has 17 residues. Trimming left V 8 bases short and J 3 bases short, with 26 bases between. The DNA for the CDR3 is TGTGCCAGCCCGCCAAACCGTCTAGTAACACCGTTCTACGAGCAGTACTTC. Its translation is CASPPNRLVTPFYEQYF.

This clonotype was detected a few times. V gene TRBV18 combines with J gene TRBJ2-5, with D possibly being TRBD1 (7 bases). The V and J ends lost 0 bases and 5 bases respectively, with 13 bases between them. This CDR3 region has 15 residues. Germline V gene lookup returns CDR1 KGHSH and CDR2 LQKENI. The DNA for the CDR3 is TGTGCCAGCTCACCACCGGGGGGACAGATGGAGACCCAGTACTTC. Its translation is CASSPPGGQMETQYF.

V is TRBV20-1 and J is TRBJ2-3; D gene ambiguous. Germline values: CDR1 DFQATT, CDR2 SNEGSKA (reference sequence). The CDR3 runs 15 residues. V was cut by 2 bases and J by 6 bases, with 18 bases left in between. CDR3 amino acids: CSARSRRGPLDTQYF. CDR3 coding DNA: TGCAGTGCTAGATCCAGGAGAGGACCTCTGGATACGCAGTATTTT.

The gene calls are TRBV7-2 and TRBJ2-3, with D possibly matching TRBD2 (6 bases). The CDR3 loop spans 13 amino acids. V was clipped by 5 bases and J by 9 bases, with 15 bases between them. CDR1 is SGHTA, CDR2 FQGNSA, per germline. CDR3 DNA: TGTGCCAGCAGCCCAGCCCAGGCGGGGACGCAGTATTTT. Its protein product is CASSPAQAGTQYF.

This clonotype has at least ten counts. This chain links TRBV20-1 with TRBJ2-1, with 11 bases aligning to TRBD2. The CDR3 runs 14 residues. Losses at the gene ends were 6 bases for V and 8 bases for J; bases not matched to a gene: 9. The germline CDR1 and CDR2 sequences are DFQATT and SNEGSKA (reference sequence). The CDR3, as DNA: TGCAGTGCAGACTCACTAGCGGGGGAGGATGAGCAGTTCTTC. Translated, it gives CSADSLAGEDEQFF.

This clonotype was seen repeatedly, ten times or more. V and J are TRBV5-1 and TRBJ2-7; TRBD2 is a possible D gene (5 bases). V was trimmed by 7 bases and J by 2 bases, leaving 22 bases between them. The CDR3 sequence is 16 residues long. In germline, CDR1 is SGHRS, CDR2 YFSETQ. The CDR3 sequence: CASAADRRTGAYEQYF. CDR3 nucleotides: TGCGCCAGCGCGGCCGACCGCCGGACTGGAGCCTACGAGCAGTACTTC.

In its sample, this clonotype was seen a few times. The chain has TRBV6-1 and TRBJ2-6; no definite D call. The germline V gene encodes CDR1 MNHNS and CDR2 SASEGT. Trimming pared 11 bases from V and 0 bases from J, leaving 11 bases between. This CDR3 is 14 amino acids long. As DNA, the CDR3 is TGTGCCGTTACCCCGATCTCTGGGGCCAACGTCCTGACTTTC. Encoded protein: CAVTPISGANVLTF.